Shown below are 25 T cell receptor beta chains from a single sample sequenced in a study of cytomegalovirus exposure and HLA in healthy donors. The PCR employed 60 Vbeta primers together with 13 Jbeta primers. Sequenced by immunoSEQ multiplex PCR; TCRdb stores in-frame clones only, minus some. The sample holds some 150,000 clones, about 71% seen once. Sequenced input: PBMCs. These receptor sequences come from a woman aged 30 to 39 in good health and CMV-seronegative.

The chain carries TRBV4-1 and TRBJ2-7, with D perhaps matching TRBD2 (5 bases). The CDR3 sequence is 15 residues long. The V end lost 1 base, the J end lost 7 bases, and 17 bases lay between the germline ends. Germline assignment: CDR1 MGHRA and CDR2 YSYEKL. The CDR3 sequence is CASSQVLVGSGEQYF. CDR3 nucleotide sequence: TGCGCCAGCAGCCAAGTTTTGGTAGGGTCGGGGGAGCAGTACTTC.

The chain links TRBV11-1 to TRBJ1-1; 7 nucleotides align to TRBD1. From germline, CDR1 is SGHAT and CDR2 FQDESV (reference sequence). This CDR3 has 14 amino acids. Trimming removed 5 bases from V and 2 bases from J; junction bases left unmatched: 5. Written as DNA, the CDR3 is TGTGCCAGCAGCGCCCGGGACAGAAACACTGAAGCTTTCTTT. Its translation: CASSARDRNTEAFF.

This chain uses TRBV18 with TRBJ2-1; 12 bases are shared with TRBD2. CDR1 and CDR2 from the germline V gene are KGHSH and LQKENI. CDR3 length: 18 amino acids. Unmatched junction bases numbered 8, after V lost 4 bases and J lost 1 base. The CDR3 spells CASSRLLAGGQSYNEQFF. The CDR3 DNA reads TGTGCCAGCTCACGGTTGCTAGCGGGGGGGCAATCCTACAATGAGCAGTTCTTC. The full variable domain, completed using reference TRBV18 and TRBJ2-1, is NAGVMQNPRHLVRRRGQEARLRCSPMKGHSHVYWYRQLPEEGLKFMVYLQKENIIDESGMPKERFSAEFPKEGPSILRIQQVVRGDSAAYFCASSRLLAGGQSYNEQFFGPGTRLTVL.

V gene TRBV28 combines with J gene TRBJ1-4; maybe TRBD1 (6 bases). The CDR3 runs to 15 residues. V was cut by 5 bases and J by 3 bases, with 13 bases left in between. The germline V gene has CDR1 MDHEN and CDR2 SYDVKM. CDR3 sequence (DNA): TGTGCCAGCAGTAGAACAGGGCCGGCTAATGAAAAACTGTTTTTT. This translates into CASSRTGPANEKLFF.

The CDR3 DNA follows: TGTGCCAGCAAACCTCCGGGACAGGTCGACAATGAGCAGTTCTTC. Translated: CASKPPGQVDNEQFF. The chain combines TRBV9 with TRBJ2-1; TRBD1 aligns across 8 bases. The CDR3 length is 15 residues. CDR1 and CDR2 (germline): SGDLS, YYNGEE. V gave up 6 bases and J gave up 5 bases; unmatched junction bases: 10.

This clone occurred a few times. This chain connects TRBV28 to TRBJ2-5; D gene ambiguous. Germline CDR1 MDHEN, CDR2 SYDVKM. V was shortened by 3 bases and J by 7 bases, with 12 bases between the two germline ends. CDR3 length: 13 residues. The CDR3 sequence is CASSFPPLGTQYF. CDR3 coding DNA: TGTGCCAGCAGTTTCCCTCCCCTAGGGACCCAGTACTTC.

This clone was observed a handful of times. The rearrangement uses TRBV10-3 and TRBJ2-5, with 13 bases aligning to TRBD2. The CDR3 extends over 16 amino acids. Per the germline V gene, CDR1 is ENHRY and CDR2 is SYGVKD. J was trimmed by 3 bases and V by 0 bases; bases with no gene match: 1. The CDR3 DNA reads as TGTGCCATCAGTGAGTCGGGGACTAGCGGGAAAGAGACCCAGTACTTC. Translation: CAISESGTSGKETQYF.

The chain recombines TRBV4-1 with TRBJ1-5, with 9 bases aligning to TRBD1. The CDR3 is 20 residues long. J was trimmed by 1 base and V by 3 bases; bases with no gene match: 16. CDR1 and CDR2 from the germline V gene are MGHRA and YSYEKL. This chain's CDR3 is CASSQKFRTGEIRSNQPQHF. The CDR3 DNA reads as TGCGCCAGCAGCCAGAAATTCAGGACAGGGGAAATCAGAAGCAATCAGCCCCAGCATTTT.

The genes are TRBV28 and TRBJ1-4; 7 bases are shared with TRBD1. Germline lookup yields CDR1 MDHEN and CDR2 SYDVKM. The CDR3 spans 16 residues. V trimming: 6 bases; J trimming: 8 bases; junction bases outside the gene matches: 15. The CDR3 coding sequence is TGTGCCAGCAGCCTATCCTACAGGGGCTGGGGAGAAAAACTGTTTTTT. This codes for CASSLSYRGWGEKLFF.

The chain is built from TRBV7-2 and TRBJ2-7; 10 positions agree with TRBD1. Germline V lookup: CDR1 SGHTA, CDR2 FQGNSA. The V segment lost 6 bases and the J segment 2 bases; nucleotides outside the gene matches: 4. The CDR3 is made up of 14 amino acids. The CDR3 coding sequence is TGTGCCAGCAGTGTCGACAGGGGGCCCTACGAGCAGTACTTC. This sequence encodes CASSVDRGPYEQYF.

The sample holds one count of this clone. The V gene is TRBV5-1, the J gene TRBJ2-2; D remains ambiguous. Trimming removed 0 bases at V and 4 bases at J, with 7 bases between. Looked up from germline, CDR1 is SGHRS and CDR2 is YFSETQ. CDR3 length equals 14 residues. CDR3: CASSLVSPTGELFF. CDR3 sequence (DNA): TGCGCCAGCAGCTTGGTTAGTCCCACCGGGGAGCTGTTTTTT.

This chain joins TRBV19 and TRBJ1-5, with 7 bases fitting TRBD1. There are 14 residues in the CDR3. The ends lost 3 bases at V and 3 bases at J; junction bases unmatched: 2. The germline V gene encodes CDR1 LNHDA and CDR2 SQIVND (reference sequence). CDR3 DNA: TGTGCCAGTAGTATTGGGACAGTCAATCAGCCCCAGCATTTT. Its protein product is CASSIGTVNQPQHF.

V usage is TRBV12-5 and J usage is TRBJ2-1; tentatively, D is TRBD2 (5 bases). This CDR3 is built from 13 residues. CDR1 LGHNT and CDR2 FRNRAP come from the germline V gene. Deletions cut 0 bases from V and 10 bases from J, with 10 bases between. For the CDR3, the DNA is TGTGCTAGTGGTTTGGTACTTCAGCGGGAGCAGTTCTTC. Its protein is CASGLVLQREQFF.

This chain connects TRBV7-9 to TRBJ2-3; 11 bases align to TRBD2. The CDR3 runs 15 residues. J lost 4 bases, V lost 2 bases, and 2 bases had no gene match. Germline values: CDR1 SEHNR, CDR2 FQNEAQ (reference sequence). As DNA, the CDR3 is TGTGCCAGCAGCTTAACTAGCGGGAGACCAGATACGCAGTATTTT. Protein product: CASSLTSGRPDTQYF.

The chain recombines TRBV29-1 with TRBJ2-7; TRBD1 agrees at 7 bases. V trimming: 7 bases; J trimming: 1 base; junction bases outside the gene matches: 7. CDR3 size: 13 residues. Germline V gene sequence: CDR1 SQVTM, CDR2 ANQGSEA. CDR3 DNA: TGCAGCGCCCTGACAGGGATATCCTACGAGCAGTACTTC. This gives the protein CSALTGISYEQYF.

The chain uses TRBV27 and TRBJ2-7, with 12 positions matching TRBD1. The trim removed 6 bases at V and 7 bases at J, leaving 4 bases unmatched. The CDR3 is 13 residues long. The germline V gene has CDR1 MNHEY and CDR2 SMNVEV (reference sequence). This chain's CDR3 is CASRRDRGREQYF. The DNA for the CDR3 is TGTGCCAGCAGGCGGGACAGGGGGCGTGAGCAGTACTTC.

The V gene is TRBV7-3, the J gene TRBJ2-3; D is unclear. CDR3 length equals 14 residues. The V gene's germline CDR1 is SGHTA and CDR2 FQGTGA. Between the trimmed V and J ends, which lost 1 base and 4 bases, there was a span of 9 bases. The chain's CDR3 is CASSLIASADTQYF. Here the CDR3 DNA reads TGTGCCAGCAGCTTAATAGCAAGCGCAGATACGCAGTATTTT.

This clone has only one observation. This rearrangement joins TRBV27 to TRBJ1-5; 7 positions agree with TRBD1. CDR3 length: 17 residues. From germline, CDR1 is MNHEY and CDR2 SMNVEV (reference sequence). V trimming: 6 bases; J trimming: 0 bases; junction bases outside the gene matches: 11. DNA of the CDR3: TGTGCCAGCAGCACAAGGACAGGCCAACATAGCAATCAGCCCCAGCATTTT. As protein: CASSTRTGQHSNQPQHF.

There are a few counts of this clone. The chain recombines TRBV4-2 with TRBJ1-6; D unresolved. CDR1 is LGHNA, CDR2 YNFKEQ, per germline. Trimming removed 1 base at V and 7 bases at J, with 8 bases between. The CDR3 is made up of 14 amino acids. The CDR3 sequence: CASSQARGNSPLHF. The CDR3 coding sequence is TGTGCCAGCAGCCAAGCTCGAGGGAATTCACCCCTCCACTTT.

V is TRBV30 and J is TRBJ2-6, with 12 bases matching TRBD1. Germline CDR1 and CDR2: GTSNPN and SVGIG (reference sequence). After removal of 8 bases from V and 4 bases from J, the junction contained 6 bases not matched to a gene. This CDR3 is built from 15 residues. The CDR3 spells CARGTGGAGANVLTF. Written as DNA, the CDR3 is TGTGCCCGCGGGACAGGGGGCGCCGGGGCCAACGTCCTGACTTTC.

The J gene is TRBJ2-7, the V gene TRBV28, with D perhaps matching TRBD2 (5 bases). Per germline, CDR1 MDHEN and CDR2 SYDVKM. Deletions cut 6 bases from V and 3 bases from J, with 12 bases between. This CDR3 contains 13 residues. CDR3 sequence reads: CASRRRGFYEQYF. The CDR3 coding sequence is TGTGCCAGCAGGAGACGGGGATTCTACGAGCAGTACTTC.

The chain couples TRBV28 to TRBJ1-2, with a possible D match to TRBD1 (6 bases). Germline V lookup: CDR1 MDHEN, CDR2 SYDVKM. V was pared by 3 bases and J by 5 bases, with 13 bases between. This CDR3 is built from 14 residues. The CDR3 region has the DNA TGTGCCAGCAGTTTCTCGGACAGAGTGTATGGCTACACCTTC. Translating it yields CASSFSDRVYGYTF.

This clone was seen a few times. The rearrangement joins TRBV5-6 to TRBJ2-2; TRBD2 agrees at 9 bases. The CDR3 consists of 16 residues. V lost 3 bases to trimming and J lost 3 bases; unmatched junction nucleotides: 6. CDR1 SGHDT and CDR2 YYEEEE come from the germline V gene. The CDR3 reads CASSSSGRRDTGELFF. In DNA form, the CDR3 reads TGTGCCAGCAGCTCAAGCGGGAGGAGGGACACCGGGGAGCTGTTTTTT.

This clone was detected a few times. The chain combines TRBV4-1 with TRBJ2-7; a weak D match, TRBD2 (5 bases). Deletions cut 1 base from V and 1 base from J, with 11 bases between. This CDR3 contains 15 residues. The germline V gene encodes CDR1 MGHRA and CDR2 YSYEKL. CDR3 nucleotides: TGCGCCAGCAGCCAAGCCCCTACGGGATCCTACGAGCAGTACTTC. Its translation: CASSQAPTGSYEQYF.

The V and J genes are TRBV5-5 and TRBJ2-1; 7 bases match TRBD2. This CDR3 is built from 16 residues. V was clipped by 4 bases and J by 10 bases; unmatched bases: 17. Germline V gene data show CDR1 as SGHKS and CDR2 as YYEKEE (reference sequence). The CDR3 sequence is CASSHLSRAGDGEQFF. CDR3 DNA sequence: TGTGCCAGCAGCCACCTTTCTCGGGCGGGAGATGGAGAGCAGTTCTTC.